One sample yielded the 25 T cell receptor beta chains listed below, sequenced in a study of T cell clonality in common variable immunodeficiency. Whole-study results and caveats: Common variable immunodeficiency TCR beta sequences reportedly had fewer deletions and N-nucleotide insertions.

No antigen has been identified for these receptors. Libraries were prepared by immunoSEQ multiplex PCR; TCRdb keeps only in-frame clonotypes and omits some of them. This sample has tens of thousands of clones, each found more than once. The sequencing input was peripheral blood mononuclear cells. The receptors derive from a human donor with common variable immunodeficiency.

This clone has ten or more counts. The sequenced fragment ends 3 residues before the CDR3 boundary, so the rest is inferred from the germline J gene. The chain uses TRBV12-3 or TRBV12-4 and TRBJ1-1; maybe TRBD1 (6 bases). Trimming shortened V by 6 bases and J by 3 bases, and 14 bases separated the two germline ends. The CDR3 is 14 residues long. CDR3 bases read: TGTGCCAGCAGGGCCCATACAGGGTACACTGAA. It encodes CASRAHTGYTE. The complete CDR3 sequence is CASRAHTGYTEAFF.

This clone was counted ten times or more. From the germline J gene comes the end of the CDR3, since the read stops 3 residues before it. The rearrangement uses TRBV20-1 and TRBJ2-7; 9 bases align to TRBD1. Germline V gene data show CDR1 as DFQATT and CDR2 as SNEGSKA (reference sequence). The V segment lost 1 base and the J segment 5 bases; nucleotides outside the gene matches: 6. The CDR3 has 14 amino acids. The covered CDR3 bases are TGCAGTGCTAGAGGAAGGACAGGGGAGCACGAG. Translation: CSARGRTGEHE. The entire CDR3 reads CSARGRTGEHEQYF.

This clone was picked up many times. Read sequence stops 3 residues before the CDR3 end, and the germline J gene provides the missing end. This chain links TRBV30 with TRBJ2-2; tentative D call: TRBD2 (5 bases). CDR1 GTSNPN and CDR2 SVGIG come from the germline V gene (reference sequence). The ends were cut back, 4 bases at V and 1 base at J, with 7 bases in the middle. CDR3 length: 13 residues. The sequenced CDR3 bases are TGTGCCTGGAACAGCGGGAACACCGGGGAG. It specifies CAWNSGNTGE. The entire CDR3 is CAWNSGNTGELFF.

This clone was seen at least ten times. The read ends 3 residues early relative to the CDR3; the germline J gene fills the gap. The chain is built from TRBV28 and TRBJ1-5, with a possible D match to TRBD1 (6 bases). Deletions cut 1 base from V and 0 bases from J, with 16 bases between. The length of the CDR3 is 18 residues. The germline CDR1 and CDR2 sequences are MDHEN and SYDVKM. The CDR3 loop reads CASSLFAGAHFSNQPQHF. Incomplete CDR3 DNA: TGTGCCAGCAGTTTATTTGCAGGGGCACATTTTAGCAATCAGCCC.

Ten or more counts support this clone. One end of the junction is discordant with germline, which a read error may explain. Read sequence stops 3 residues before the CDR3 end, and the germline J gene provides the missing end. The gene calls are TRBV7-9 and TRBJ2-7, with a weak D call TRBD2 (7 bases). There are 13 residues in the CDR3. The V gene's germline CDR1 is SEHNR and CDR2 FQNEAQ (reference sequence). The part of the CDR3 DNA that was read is TGTTCCAGCAGCTTAGGGGGGGCCTACGAG. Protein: CSSSLGGAYE. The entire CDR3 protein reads CSSSLGGAYEQYF.

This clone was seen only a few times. CDR3 loop: CASSSVGGSFNEQFF. The sequenced part of the CDR3 DNA is TGTGCCAGTAGTTCGGTTGGCGGGAGCTTTAATGAG. This sequence joins TRBV19 and TRBJ2-1; 7 bases are shared with TRBD2. The read terminates 3 residues before the CDR3 end, so the remaining end is supplied by the germline J gene. This CDR3 has 15 amino acids. V lost 5 bases and J lost 7; bases outside the gene matches: 11. Looked up from germline, CDR1 is LNHDA and CDR2 is SQIVND (reference sequence).

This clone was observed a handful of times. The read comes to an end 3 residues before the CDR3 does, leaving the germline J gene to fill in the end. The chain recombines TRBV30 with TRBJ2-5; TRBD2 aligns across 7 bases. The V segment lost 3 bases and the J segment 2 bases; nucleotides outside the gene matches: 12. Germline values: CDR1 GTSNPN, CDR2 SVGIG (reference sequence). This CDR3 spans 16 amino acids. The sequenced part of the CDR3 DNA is TGTGCCTGGAGGGGGGGGGAAGGGGCTGCGCAAGAGACC. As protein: CAWRGGEGAAQET. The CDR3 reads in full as CAWRGGEGAAQETQYF. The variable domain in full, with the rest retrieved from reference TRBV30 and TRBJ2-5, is SQTIHQWPATLVQPVGSPLSLECTVEGTSNPNLYWYRQAAGRGLQLLFYSVGIGQISSEVPQNLSASRPQDRQFILSSKKLLLSDSGFYLCAWRGGEGAAQETQYFGPGTRLLVL.

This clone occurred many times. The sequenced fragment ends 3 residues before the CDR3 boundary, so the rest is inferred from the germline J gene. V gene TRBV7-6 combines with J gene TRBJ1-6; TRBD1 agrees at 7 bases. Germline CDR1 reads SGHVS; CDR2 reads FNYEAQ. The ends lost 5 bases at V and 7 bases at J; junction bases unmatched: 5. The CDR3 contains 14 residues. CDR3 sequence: CASSQGQSNSPLHF. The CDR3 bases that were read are TGTGCCAGCAGCCAGGGACAGAGCAATTCACCC.

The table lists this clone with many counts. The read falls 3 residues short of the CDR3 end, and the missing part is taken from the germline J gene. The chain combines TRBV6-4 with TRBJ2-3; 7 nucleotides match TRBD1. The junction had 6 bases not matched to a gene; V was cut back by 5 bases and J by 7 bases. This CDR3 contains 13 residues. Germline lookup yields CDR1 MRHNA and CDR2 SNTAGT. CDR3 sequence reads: CASSPGTANTQYF. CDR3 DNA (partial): TGTGCCAGCAGTCCCGGGACAGCCAATACG.

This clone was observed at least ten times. The part of the CDR3 DNA that was read is TGTGCCAGCAGCAGAAGGGGGATAGGTACTGAA. This sequence encodes CASSRRGIGTE. The full CDR3 sequence reads CASSRRGIGTEAFF. The chain combines TRBV6-2 or TRBV6-3 with TRBJ1-1, with D perhaps TRBD1 (6 bases). The CDR3 end lies 3 residues beyond the end of the read and is filled in from the germline J gene. CDR3 length: 14 amino acids. V lost 6 bases and J lost 5, with 16 bases in between. Looked up from germline, CDR1 is MNHEY and CDR2 is SVGEGT.

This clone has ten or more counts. The part of the CDR3 DNA that was read is TGTGCCAGTAGCGATCCGGGACAGGGGTATGAAAAA. This encodes CASSDPGQGYEK. The whole CDR3 sequence reads CASSDPGQGYEKLFF. The rearrangement links TRBV19 to TRBJ1-4, with 10 bases lining up with TRBD1. The read falls 3 residues short of the CDR3 end, and the missing part is taken from the germline J gene. CDR1 is LNHDA and CDR2 is SQIVND in the germline V gene (reference sequence). The length of the CDR3 is 15 residues. The ends lost 6 bases at V and 6 bases at J; junction bases unmatched: 7.

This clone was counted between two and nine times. The CDR3 bases that were read are TGTGCCAGTAGTATGGTGGATAGCGGATCCTATGGC. Translation gives CASSMVDSGSYG. The CDR3, in full, reads CASSMVDSGSYGYTF. The gene calls are TRBV19 and TRBJ1-2; D is uncertain. The read ends 3 residues before the CDR3 terminus; that terminus is restored from the germline J gene. Deletions cut 3 bases from V and 4 bases from J, with 15 bases between. In germline, CDR1 is LNHDA, CDR2 SQIVND (reference sequence). The CDR3 spans 15 residues. Using reference TRBV19 and TRBJ1-2 for the parts outside the CDR3, the full variable domain is DGGITQSPKYLFRKEGQNVTLSCEQNLNHDAMYWYRQDPGQGLRLIYYSQIVNDFQKGDIAEGYSVSREKKESFPLTVTSAQKNPTAFYLCASSMVDSGSYGYTFGSGTRLTVV.

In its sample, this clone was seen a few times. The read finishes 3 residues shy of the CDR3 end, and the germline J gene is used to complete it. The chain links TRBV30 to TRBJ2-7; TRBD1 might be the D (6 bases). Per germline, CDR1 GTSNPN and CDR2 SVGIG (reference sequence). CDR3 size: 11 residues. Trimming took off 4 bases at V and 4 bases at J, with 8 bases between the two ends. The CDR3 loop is CAWTDRYEQYF. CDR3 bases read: TGTGCCTGGACCGACAGGTACGAG.

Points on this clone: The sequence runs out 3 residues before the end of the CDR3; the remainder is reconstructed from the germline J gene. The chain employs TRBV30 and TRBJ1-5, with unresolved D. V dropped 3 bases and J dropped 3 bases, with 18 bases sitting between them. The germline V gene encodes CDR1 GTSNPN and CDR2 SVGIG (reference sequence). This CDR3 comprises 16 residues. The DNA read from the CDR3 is TGTGCCTGGAGCCCCGGTTTAATTTTTGACAATCAGCCC. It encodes CAWSPGLIFDNQP. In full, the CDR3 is CAWSPGLIFDNQPQHF.

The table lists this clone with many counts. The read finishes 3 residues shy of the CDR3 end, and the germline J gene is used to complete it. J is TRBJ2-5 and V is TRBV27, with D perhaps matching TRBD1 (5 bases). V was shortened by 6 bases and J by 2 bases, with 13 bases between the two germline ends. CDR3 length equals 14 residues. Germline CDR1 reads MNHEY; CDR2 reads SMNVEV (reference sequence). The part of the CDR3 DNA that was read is TGTGCCAGCAGCAAAGTCGACAGTCAAGAGACC. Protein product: CASSKVDSQET. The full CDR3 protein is CASSKVDSQETQYF.

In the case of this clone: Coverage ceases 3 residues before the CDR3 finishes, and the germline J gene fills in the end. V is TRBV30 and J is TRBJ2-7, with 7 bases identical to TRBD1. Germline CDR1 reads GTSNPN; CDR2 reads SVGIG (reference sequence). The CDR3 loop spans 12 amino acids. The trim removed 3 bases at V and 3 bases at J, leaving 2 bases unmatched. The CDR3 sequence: CAWRGDSYEQYF. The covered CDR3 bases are TGTGCCTGGAGGGGGGACAGCTACGAG.

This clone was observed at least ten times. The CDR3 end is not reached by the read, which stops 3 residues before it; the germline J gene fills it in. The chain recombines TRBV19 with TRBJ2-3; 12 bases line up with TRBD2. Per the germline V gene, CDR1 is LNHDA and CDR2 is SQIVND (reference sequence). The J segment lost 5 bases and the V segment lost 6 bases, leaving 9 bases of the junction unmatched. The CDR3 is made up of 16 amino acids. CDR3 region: CASRFRTSGTEDTQYF. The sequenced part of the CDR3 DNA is TGTGCCAGTAGATTCCGGACTAGCGGGACCGAAGATACG.

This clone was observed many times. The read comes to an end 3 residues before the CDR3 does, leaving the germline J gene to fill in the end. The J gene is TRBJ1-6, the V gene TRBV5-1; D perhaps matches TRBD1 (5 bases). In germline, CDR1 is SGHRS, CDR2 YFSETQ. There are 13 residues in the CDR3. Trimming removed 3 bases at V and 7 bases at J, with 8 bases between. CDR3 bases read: TGCGCCAGCAGCTCCGAGGGGAATTCACCC. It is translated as CASSSEGNSP. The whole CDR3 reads CASSSEGNSPLHF.

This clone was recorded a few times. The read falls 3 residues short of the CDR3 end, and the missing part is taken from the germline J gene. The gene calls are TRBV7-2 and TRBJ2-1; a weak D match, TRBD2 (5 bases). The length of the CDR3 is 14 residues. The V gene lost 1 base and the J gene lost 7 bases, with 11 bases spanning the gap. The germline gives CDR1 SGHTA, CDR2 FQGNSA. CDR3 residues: CASSLDLAQNEQFF. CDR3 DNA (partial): TGTGCCAGCAGCTTAGACCTAGCCCAGAATGAG.

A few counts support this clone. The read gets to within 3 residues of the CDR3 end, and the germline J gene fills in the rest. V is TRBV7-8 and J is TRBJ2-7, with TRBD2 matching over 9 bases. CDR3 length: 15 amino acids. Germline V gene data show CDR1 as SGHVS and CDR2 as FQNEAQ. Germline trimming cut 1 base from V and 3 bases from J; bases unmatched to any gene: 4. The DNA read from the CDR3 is TGTGCCAGCAGCTTAGAGGATAGCGGGAGCTACGAG. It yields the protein CASSLEDSGSYE. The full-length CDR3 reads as CASSLEDSGSYEQYF.

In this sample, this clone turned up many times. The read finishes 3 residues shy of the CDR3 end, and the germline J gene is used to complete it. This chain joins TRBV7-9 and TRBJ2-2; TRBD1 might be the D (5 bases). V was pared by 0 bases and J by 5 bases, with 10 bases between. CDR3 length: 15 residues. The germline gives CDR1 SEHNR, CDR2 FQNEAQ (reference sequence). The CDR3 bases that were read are TGTGCCAGCAGCTTAGCGTTCGACAGAACCGGGGAG. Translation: CASSLAFDRTGE. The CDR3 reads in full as CASSLAFDRTGELFF.

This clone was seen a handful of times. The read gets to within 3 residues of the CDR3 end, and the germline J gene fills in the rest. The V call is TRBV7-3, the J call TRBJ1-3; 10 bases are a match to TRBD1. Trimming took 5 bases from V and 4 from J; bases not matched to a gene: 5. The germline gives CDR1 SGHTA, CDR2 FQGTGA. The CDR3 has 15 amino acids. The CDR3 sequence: CASSIDRGQGNTIYF. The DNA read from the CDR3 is TGTGCCAGCAGCATAGACAGGGGGCAAGGAAACACC.

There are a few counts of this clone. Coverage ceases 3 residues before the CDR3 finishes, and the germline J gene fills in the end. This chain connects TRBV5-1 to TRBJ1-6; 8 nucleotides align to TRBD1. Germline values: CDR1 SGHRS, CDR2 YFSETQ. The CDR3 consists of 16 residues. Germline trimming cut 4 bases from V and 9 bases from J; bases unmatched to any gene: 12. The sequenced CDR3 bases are TGCGCCAGCAGCAACGACAGGGGTTCGATTAGTTCACCC. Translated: CASSNDRGSISSP. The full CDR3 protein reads CASSNDRGSISSPLHF.

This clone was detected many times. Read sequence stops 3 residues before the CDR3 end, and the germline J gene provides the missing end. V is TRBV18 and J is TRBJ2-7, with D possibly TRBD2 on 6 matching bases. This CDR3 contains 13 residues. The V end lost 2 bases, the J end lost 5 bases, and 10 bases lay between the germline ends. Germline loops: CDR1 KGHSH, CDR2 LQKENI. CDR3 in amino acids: CASSPGGSDEQYF. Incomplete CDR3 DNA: TGTGCCAGCTCACCAGGAGGGTCGGACGAG. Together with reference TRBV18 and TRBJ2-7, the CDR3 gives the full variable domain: NAGVMQNPRHLVRRRGQEARLRCSPMKGHSHVYWYRQLPEEGLKFMVYLQKENIIDESGMPKERFSAEFPKEGPSILRIQQVVRGDSAAYFCASSPGGSDEQYFGPGTRLTVT.

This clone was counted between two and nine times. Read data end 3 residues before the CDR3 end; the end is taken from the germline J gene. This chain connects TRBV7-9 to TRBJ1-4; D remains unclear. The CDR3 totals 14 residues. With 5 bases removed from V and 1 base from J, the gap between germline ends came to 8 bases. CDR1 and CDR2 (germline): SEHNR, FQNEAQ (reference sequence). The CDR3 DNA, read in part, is TGTGCCAGCAGCCCTGAACTAACTAATGAAAAA. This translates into CASSPELTNEK. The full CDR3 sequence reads CASSPELTNEKLFF.